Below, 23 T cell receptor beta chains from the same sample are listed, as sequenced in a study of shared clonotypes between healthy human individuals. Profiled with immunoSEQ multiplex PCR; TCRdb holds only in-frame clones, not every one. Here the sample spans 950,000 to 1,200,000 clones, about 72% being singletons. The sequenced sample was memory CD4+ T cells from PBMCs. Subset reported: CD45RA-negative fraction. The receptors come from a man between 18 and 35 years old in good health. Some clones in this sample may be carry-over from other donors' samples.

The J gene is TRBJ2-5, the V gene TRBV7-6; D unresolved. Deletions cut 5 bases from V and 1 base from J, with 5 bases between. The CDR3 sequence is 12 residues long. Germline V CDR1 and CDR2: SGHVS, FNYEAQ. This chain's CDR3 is CASSRSQETQYF. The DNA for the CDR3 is TGTGCCAGCAGCCGTTCCCAAGAGACCCAGTACTTC.

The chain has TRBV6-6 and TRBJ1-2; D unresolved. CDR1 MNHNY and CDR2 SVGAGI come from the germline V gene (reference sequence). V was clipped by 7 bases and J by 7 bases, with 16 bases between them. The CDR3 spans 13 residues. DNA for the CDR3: TGTGCCAGCACCCCGGGGTCTAGAGGTGGCTACACCTTC. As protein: CASTPGSRGGYTF.

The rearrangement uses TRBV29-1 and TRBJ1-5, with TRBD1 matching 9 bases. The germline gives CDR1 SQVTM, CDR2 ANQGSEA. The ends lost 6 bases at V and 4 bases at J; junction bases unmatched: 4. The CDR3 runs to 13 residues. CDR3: CSVGQGTNQPQHF. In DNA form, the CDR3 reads TGCAGCGTGGGACAGGGCACTAATCAGCCCCAGCATTTT.

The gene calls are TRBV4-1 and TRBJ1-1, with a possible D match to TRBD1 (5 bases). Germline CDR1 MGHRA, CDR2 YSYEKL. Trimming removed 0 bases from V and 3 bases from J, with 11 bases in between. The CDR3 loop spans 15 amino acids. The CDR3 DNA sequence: TGCGCCAGCAGCCAAGACGGCAGGGTGGACACTGAAGCTTTCTTT. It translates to CASSQDGRVDTEAFF.

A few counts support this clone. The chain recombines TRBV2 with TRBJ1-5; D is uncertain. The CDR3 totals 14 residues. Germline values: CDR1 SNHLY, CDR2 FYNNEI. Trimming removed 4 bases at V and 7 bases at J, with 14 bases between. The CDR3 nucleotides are TGTGCCAGCAGTGGAGGGAACAGTCTCCAGCCCCAGCATTTT. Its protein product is CASSGGNSLQPQHF.

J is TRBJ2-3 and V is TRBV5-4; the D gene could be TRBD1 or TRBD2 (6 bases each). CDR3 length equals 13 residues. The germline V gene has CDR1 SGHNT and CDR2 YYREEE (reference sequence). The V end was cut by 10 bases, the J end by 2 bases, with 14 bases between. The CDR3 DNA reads TGTGCCCTCGGGGGCTTCCTCACAGATACGCAGTATTTT. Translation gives CALGGFLTDTQYF.

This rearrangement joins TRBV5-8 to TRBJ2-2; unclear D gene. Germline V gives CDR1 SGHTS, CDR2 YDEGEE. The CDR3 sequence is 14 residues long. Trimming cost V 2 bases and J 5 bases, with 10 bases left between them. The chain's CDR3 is CASSFRGRTGELFF. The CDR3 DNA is TGTGCCAGCAGCTTTAGAGGTCGGACCGGGGAGCTGTTTTTT.

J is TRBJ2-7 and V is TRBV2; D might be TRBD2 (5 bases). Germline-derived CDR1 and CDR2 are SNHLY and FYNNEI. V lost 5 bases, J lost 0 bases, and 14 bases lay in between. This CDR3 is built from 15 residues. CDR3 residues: CASSKDTGGSYEQYF. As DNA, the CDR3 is TGTGCCAGCAGTAAAGACACCGGAGGCTCCTACGAGCAGTACTTC.

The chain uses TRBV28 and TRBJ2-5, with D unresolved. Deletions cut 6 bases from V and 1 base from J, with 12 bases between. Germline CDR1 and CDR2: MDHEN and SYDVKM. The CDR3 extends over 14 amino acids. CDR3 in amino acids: CASSPSILQETQYF. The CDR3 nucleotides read TGTGCCAGCAGCCCATCAATCCTCCAAGAGACCCAGTACTTC.

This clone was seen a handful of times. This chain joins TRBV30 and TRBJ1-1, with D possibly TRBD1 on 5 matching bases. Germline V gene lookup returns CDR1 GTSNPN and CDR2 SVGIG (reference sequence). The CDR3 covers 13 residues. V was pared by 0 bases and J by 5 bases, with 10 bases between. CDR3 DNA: TGTGCCTGGAGTGTAGGGGTGCGGACTGAAGCTTTCTTT. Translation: CAWSVGVRTEAFF. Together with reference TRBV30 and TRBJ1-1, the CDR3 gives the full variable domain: SQTIHQWPATLVQPVGSPLSLECTVEGTSNPNLYWYRQAAGRGLQLLFYSVGIGQISSEVPQNLSASRPQDRQFILSSKKLLLSDSGFYLCAWSVGVRTEAFFGQGTRLTVV.

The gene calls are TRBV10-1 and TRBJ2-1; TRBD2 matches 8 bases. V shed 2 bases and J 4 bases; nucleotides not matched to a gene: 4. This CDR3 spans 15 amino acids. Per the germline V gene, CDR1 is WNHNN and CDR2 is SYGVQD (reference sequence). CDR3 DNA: TGCGCCAGCAGTGAGGGAACTAGCGGTTACAATGAGCAGTTCTTC. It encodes CASSEGTSGYNEQFF.

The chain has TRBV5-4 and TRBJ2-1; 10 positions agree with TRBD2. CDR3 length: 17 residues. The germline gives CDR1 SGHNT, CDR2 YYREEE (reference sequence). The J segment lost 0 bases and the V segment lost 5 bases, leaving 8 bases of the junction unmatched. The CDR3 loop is CASRKELAGSSYNEQFF. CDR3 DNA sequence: TGTGCCAGCAGGAAGGAACTAGCGGGGAGCTCCTACAATGAGCAGTTCTTC.

CDR3 region: CASSIGGGQGTYEQYF. The CDR3 DNA reads as TGTGCCAGCAGTATAGGGGGGGGACAGGGGACCTACGAGCAGTACTTC. The V and J genes are TRBV28 and TRBJ2-7, with 10 bases aligning to TRBD1. Looked up from germline, CDR1 is MDHEN and CDR2 is SYDVKM. This CDR3 contains 16 residues. V lost 5 bases to trimming and J lost 2 bases; unmatched junction nucleotides: 9.

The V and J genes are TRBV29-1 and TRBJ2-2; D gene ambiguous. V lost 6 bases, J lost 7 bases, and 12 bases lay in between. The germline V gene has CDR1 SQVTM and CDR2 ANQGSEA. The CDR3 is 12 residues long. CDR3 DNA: TGCAGCGTCCAACCACCTAGCGGGGAGCTGTTTTTT. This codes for CSVQPPSGELFF.

Here the CDR3 DNA reads TGTGCCGGGGGGGACGCTGAAGCTTTCTTT. It codes for CAGGDAEAFF. The chain employs TRBV30 and TRBJ1-1, with D possibly being TRBD1 (5 bases). CDR3 length: 10 residues. Germline V gene lookup returns CDR1 GTSNPN and CDR2 SVGIG (reference sequence). Deletions cut 8 bases from V and 6 bases from J, with 10 bases between.

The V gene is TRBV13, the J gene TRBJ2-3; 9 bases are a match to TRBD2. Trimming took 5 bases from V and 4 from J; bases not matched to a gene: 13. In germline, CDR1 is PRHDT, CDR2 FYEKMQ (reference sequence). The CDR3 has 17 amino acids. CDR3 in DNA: TGTGCCAGCAGCCCAATCCCGGGACTAGCAGGAGCAGATACGCAGTATTTT. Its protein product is CASSPIPGLAGADTQYF.

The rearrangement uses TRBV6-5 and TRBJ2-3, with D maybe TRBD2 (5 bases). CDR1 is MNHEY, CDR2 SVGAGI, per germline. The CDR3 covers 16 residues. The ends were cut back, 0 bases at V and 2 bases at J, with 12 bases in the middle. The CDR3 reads CASSYSWASLTDTQYF. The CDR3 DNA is TGTGCCAGCAGTTACTCGTGGGCTAGCCTCACAGATACGCAGTATTTT.

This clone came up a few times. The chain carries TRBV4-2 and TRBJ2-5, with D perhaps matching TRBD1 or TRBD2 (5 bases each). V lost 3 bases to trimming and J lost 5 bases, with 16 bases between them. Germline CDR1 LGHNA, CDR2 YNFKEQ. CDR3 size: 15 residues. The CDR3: CASSQGTNSRETQYF. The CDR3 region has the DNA TGTGCCAGCAGCCAGGGGACCAATTCAAGGGAGACCCAGTACTTC.

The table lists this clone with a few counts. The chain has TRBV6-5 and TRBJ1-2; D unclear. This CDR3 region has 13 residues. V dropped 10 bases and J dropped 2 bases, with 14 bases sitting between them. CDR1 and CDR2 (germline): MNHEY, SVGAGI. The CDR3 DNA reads TGTGCCACCGCCTCGGGAGAGAACTATGGCTACACCTTC. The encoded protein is CATASGENYGYTF.

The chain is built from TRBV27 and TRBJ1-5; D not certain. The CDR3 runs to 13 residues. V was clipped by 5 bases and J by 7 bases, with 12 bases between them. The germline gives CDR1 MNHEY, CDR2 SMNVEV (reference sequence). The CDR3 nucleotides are TGTGCCAGCAGTGTTCTGTCTGGGCAGCCCCAGCATTTT. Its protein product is CASSVLSGQPQHF.

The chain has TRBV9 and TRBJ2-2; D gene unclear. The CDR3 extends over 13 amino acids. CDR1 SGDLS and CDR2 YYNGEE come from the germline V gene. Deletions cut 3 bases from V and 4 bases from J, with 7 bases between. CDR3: CASSATGTGELFF. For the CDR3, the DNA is TGTGCCAGCAGCGCCACGGGCACCGGGGAGCTGTTTTTT.

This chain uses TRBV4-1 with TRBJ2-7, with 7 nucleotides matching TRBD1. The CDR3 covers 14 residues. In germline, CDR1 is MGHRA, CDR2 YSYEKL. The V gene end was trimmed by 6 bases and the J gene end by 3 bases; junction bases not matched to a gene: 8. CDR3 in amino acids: CASRSTGVGYEQYF. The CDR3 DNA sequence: TGCGCCAGCAGATCTACAGGGGTTGGCTACGAGCAGTACTTC.

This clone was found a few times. CDR3 in amino acids: CASSPPGGGQPQHF. Here the CDR3 DNA reads TGCGCCAGCAGCCCTCCAGGGGGGGGTCAGCCCCAGCATTTT. V is TRBV4-1 and J is TRBJ1-5; TRBD1 aligns across 7 bases. CDR1 and CDR2 from the germline V gene are MGHRA and YSYEKL. J gave up 6 bases and V 4 bases, and 6 bases lay outside the gene matches. CDR3 length equals 14 residues.